The clone carrying this T cell receptor (beta chain) is medium-sized within its sample. Its cognate antigen is unknown. Adaptor-ligated barcode primers were used to amplify TRBV12-4/TRBJ1-2 clonotypes. In TCRdb, the multiplex PCR reads were re-called with MiXCR into one record per CDR3 protein. Seen here are about 790 distinct CDR3 sequences, 3% to 4% observed once, and the top ten hold 25% to 35%. Whole-study findings and limits: Under 2% of tumor Treg sequences matched blood Tregs or memory cells. Tumor-infiltrating Treg TCR alpha and beta sequences overlapped most with tumor naive CD4+ T cells, then blood naive. Tumor memory CD4+ T cell TCR gene usage clustered with blood and lymph node memory CD4+ cells and lymph node naive CD4+ cells.

The CDR3 has 14 residues. Trimming left V 6 bases short and J 3 bases short, with 14 bases between. Purified naive CD4+ T cells were depleted of CD25+ Tregs. The chain links TRBV12-3 or TRBV12-4 to TRBJ1-2; no clear D. The sequence derives from a female donor with breast cancer. The specimen was naive CD4+ T cells sorted from blood. Subset specified: naive CD4+ T cells, CD4+CD45RA+CD25-. The CDR3 DNA reads as TGTGCCAGCAGCGACGACAAATTCCACTATGGCTACACCTTC. This sequence encodes CASSDDKFHYGYTF.